The 4 T cell receptor beta chains given below trace back to one sample, sequenced in a study of blood T cell repertoires in COVID-19. Data came from immunoSEQ multiplex PCR; TCRdb stores just in-frame clones and leaves some out. The profile shows hundreds of thousands of clones, about 84% of them singletons. The sample taken for sequencing was PBMCs or T cells enriched from blood (not recorded which). These receptor sequences come from a man between 25 and 39 years old with acute COVID-19.

CDR3 sequence (DNA): TGTGCCAGCAGCTTTCTAGCGGGGGGTCCTAGAAGCTCCTACGAGCAGTACTTC. Translating it yields CASSFLAGGPRSSYEQYF. V and J are TRBV13 and TRBJ2-7, with 11 positions matching TRBD2. Losses at the gene ends were 3 bases for V and 0 bases for J; bases not matched to a gene: 10. The CDR3 sequence is 18 residues long. Germline CDR1 is PRHDT and CDR2 is FYEKMQ (reference sequence).

This clone was counted a single time. This chain uses TRBV6-5 with TRBJ2-2, with D perhaps matching TRBD1 (6 bases). This CDR3 region has 15 residues. Trimming took off 6 bases at V and 1 base at J, with 12 bases between the two ends. The germline V gene has CDR1 MNHEY and CDR2 SVGAGI. This chain's CDR3 is CASSNVQGNTGELFF. CDR3 DNA: TGTGCCAGCAGCAATGTACAGGGGAACACCGGGGAGCTGTTTTTT.

V and J are TRBV27 and TRBJ2-5; 8 nucleotides agree with TRBD1. The CDR3 contains 15 residues. V shed 8 bases and J 4 bases; nucleotides not matched to a gene: 12. From germline, CDR1 is MNHEY and CDR2 SMNVEV (reference sequence). The CDR3 loop reads CASGRGQGIGETQYF. Here the CDR3 DNA reads TGTGCCAGCGGGCGAGGACAGGGTATAGGAGAGACCCAGTACTTC.

This clone was seen only once. The chain combines TRBV3-1 (or the pseudogene TRBV3-2) with TRBJ1-2; TRBD1 matches 7 bases. Germline values: CDR1 LGHDT, CDR2 YNNKEL (reference sequence). There are 16 residues in the CDR3. Unmatched junction bases numbered 12, after V lost 4 bases and J lost 4 bases. This CDR3 reads CASSPTWDRLGYGYTF. DNA of the CDR3: TGTGCCAGCAGCCCGACATGGGACAGACTTGGCTATGGCTACACCTTC.